The clone carrying this TCR delta chain was recorded a few times. The target antigen is unknown. A much larger clone lies a single base off, so this may be a read error. In the same sample, other DNA sequences code for this CDR3. TCRdb redid the clone calls on the multiplex PCR reads with CATT. The table includes 90,000 to 95,000 delta-chain clones, 0.9% to 1% detected once. Vgamma9/Vdelta2+ and Vdelta2-negative gammadelta T cells were flow-sorted from PBMC for bulk sequencing. The sample originates from a study of γδ T cells in repeated Plasmodium falciparum infection. Background on the study: Donors were malaria-exposed Malian children or age- and gender-matched Australian children. Study findings and constraints: Malian donors came from one small rural village, predominantly one ethnic group. Malian children's Vdelta2-negative repertoires appeared more expanded and less diverse than Australians'.

The CDR3 has 19 residues. The V segment lost 2 bases and the J segment 8 bases; nucleotides outside the gene matches: 22. From germline, CDR1 is TSWWSYY and CDR2 QGS. The chain is built from TRDV1 and TRDJ1; TRDD3 agrees at 8 bases. The sequenced sample consisted of gamma-delta T cells from blood. The clonotype comes from a pool of human donors (malaria-infected and uninfected, not separated). CDR3 in amino acids: CALGEGGMRGTGGWEKLIF. The CDR3 DNA follows: TGTGCTCTTGGGGAAGGAGGGATGCGCGGTACTGGGGGGTGGGAGAAACTCATCTTT.